These 21 T cell receptor beta chains share one sample of origin, sequenced in a study of siplizumab effects on memory and regulatory T cells. Clones were sequenced by immunoSEQ multiplex PCR, and TCRdb holds only the in-frame ones, with some missing. Among roughly 100,000 clones listed, 80% to 95% were seen once. The sequencing sample was made of CD4+ T cells sorted from blood. These receptors came from a human donor in good health.

The chain links TRBV5-6 to TRBJ2-1; 8 bases fit TRBD2. V lost 6 bases and J lost 8; bases outside the gene matches: 13. The CDR3 has 15 amino acids. Germline assignment: CDR1 SGHDT and CDR2 YYEEEE. CDR3 loop: CASTSLGGGSHEQFF. The CDR3 DNA is TGTGCCAGCACCTCCTTGGGCGGGGGGTCCCATGAGCAGTTCTTC. Complete variable domain (other parts from reference TRBV5-6 and TRBJ2-1): DAGVTQSPTHLIKTRGQQVTLRCSPKSGHDTVSWYQQALGQGPQFIFQYYEEEERQRGNFPDRFSGHQFPNYSSELNVNALLLGDSALYLCASTSLGGGSHEQFFGPGTRLTVL.

The sample holds one count of this clone. The rearrangement uses TRBV18 and TRBJ2-1; 10 bases are a match to TRBD2. Germline CDR1 KGHSH, CDR2 LQKENI. The CDR3 has 15 residues. V shed 5 bases and J 8 bases; nucleotides not matched to a gene: 9. In DNA, the CDR3 is TGTGCCAGCTCAGGGTGGAAGCGGGAGGGCGATGAGCAGTTCTTC. Its translation is CASSGWKREGDEQFF.

The chain has TRBV19 and TRBJ2-1, with D tentatively TRBD2 (6 bases). Trimming left V 7 bases short and J 6 bases short, with 16 bases between. CDR3 length: 14 residues. Germline V gene lookup returns CDR1 LNHDA and CDR2 SQIVND (reference sequence). The CDR3 spells CASKSRGSGNEQFF. CDR3 sequence (DNA): TGTGCCAGTAAATCGCGGGGCTCGGGCAATGAGCAGTTCTTC.

V usage is TRBV5-1 and J usage is TRBJ2-3, with 10 bases matching TRBD2. The CDR3 runs to 15 residues. Trimming at V came to 4 bases and at J to 3 bases, leaving 5 bases not matched to a gene. Germline lookup yields CDR1 SGHRS and CDR2 YFSETQ. This chain's CDR3 is CASSTRTSGTDTQYF. In nucleotides, the CDR3 is TGCGCCAGCAGCACAAGGACTAGCGGTACAGATACGCAGTATTTT.

J is TRBJ2-3 and V is TRBV2; 9 bases map to TRBD2. The length of the CDR3 is 15 residues. Germline V lookup: CDR1 SNHLY, CDR2 FYNNEI. V was clipped by 2 bases and J by 3 bases; unmatched bases: 3. The CDR3 nucleotides read TGTGCCAGCAGTGAATTTAGCGGGAGTACAGATACGCAGTATTTT. Encoded protein: CASSEFSGSTDTQYF.

The gene calls are TRBV14 and TRBJ1-2, with D possibly being TRBD1 (5 bases). The germline V gene has CDR1 SGHDN and CDR2 FVKESK. The CDR3 runs 11 residues. Trimming shortened V by 4 bases and J by 8 bases, and 8 bases separated the two germline ends. The CDR3 DNA follows: TGTGCCAGCAGCCCGGGGGGGGGCTACACCTTC. Amino acid sequence: CASSPGGGYTF.

This clone was found once. This sequence joins TRBV5-6 and TRBJ1-2, with D possibly matching TRBD1 (5 bases). V was clipped by 0 bases and J by 4 bases, with 13 bases between them. From germline, CDR1 is SGHDT and CDR2 YYEEEE. This CDR3 has 15 residues. CDR3 nucleotide sequence: TGTGCCAGCAGCTTGGCGGGGGGGTCTGGCTATGGCTACACCTTC. It yields the protein CASSLAGGSGYGYTF.

The chain employs TRBV6-5 and TRBJ1-2, with TRBD1 as a possible D gene (6 bases). Germline V gene data show CDR1 as MNHEY and CDR2 as SVGAGI. This CDR3 contains 13 residues. The V and J ends lost 6 bases and 4 bases respectively, with 12 bases between them. CDR3 DNA sequence: TGTGCCAGCAGGGACAGCCTCTTCTATGGCTACACCTTC. This gives the protein CASRDSLFYGYTF.

The V call is TRBV27, the J call TRBJ2-7, with a tentative D call TRBD2 (5 bases). The CDR3 has 16 amino acids. Germline lookup yields CDR1 MNHEY and CDR2 SMNVEV (reference sequence). V was clipped by 0 bases and J by 4 bases, with 16 bases between them. This CDR3 is CASSLSDSTPHYEQYF. The CDR3 DNA reads TGTGCCAGCAGTTTATCGGACTCGACACCCCATTACGAGCAGTACTTC.

CDR3 sequence: CASSGSGRGEGEQFF. The CDR3 DNA is TGTGCCAGCAGCGGTAGCGGGAGGGGGGAAGGTGAGCAGTTCTTC. The V call is TRBV9, the J call TRBJ2-1; 11 nucleotides match TRBD2. Germline lookup yields CDR1 SGDLS and CDR2 YYNGEE. The CDR3 contains 15 residues. J was trimmed by 9 bases and V by 3 bases; bases with no gene match: 8. Looking up the rest from reference TRBV9 and TRBJ2-1 gives the full variable domain: DSGVTQTPKHLITATGQRVTLRCSPRSGDLSVYWYQQSLDQGLQFLIQYYNGEERAKGNILERFSAQQFPDLHSELNLSSLELGDSALYFCASSGSGRGEGEQFFGPGTRLTVL.

The chain carries TRBV5-1 and TRBJ2-3, with 8 bases matching TRBD1. The V gene's germline CDR1 is SGHRS and CDR2 YFSETQ. The V segment lost 4 bases and the J segment 0 bases; nucleotides outside the gene matches: 4. The CDR3 extends over 15 amino acids. The CDR3 loop is CASSPRGLSTDTQYF. CDR3 sequence (DNA): TGCGCCAGCAGCCCCAGGGGGCTTAGCACAGATACGCAGTATTTT.

The V gene is TRBV28, the J gene TRBJ1-4, with 9 bases lining up with TRBD1. The length of the CDR3 is 12 residues. Germline V gives CDR1 MDHEN, CDR2 SYDVKM. The trim removed 10 bases at V and 10 bases at J, leaving 7 bases unmatched. The CDR3 is CATSLGQGKLFF. The CDR3 bases are TGTGCCACGTCGTTGGGACAGGGAAAACTGTTTTTT.

This rearrangement joins TRBV19 to TRBJ2-1; the match to TRBD2 covers 7 bases. The length of the CDR3 is 15 residues. Germline V gives CDR1 LNHDA, CDR2 SQIVND (reference sequence). After removal of 4 bases from V and 2 bases from J, the junction contained 5 bases not matched to a gene. The CDR3 nucleotides read TGTGCCAGTAGTACCATCAGCGGGACCTACAATGAGCAGTTCTTC. It yields the protein CASSTISGTYNEQFF. Full variable domain (rest looked up from reference TRBV19 and TRBJ2-1): DGGITQSPKYLFRKEGQNVTLSCEQNLNHDAMYWYRQDPGQGLRLIYYSQIVNDFQKGDIAEGYSVSREKKESFPLTVTSAQKNPTAFYLCASSTISGTYNEQFFGPGTRLTVL.

The chain recombines TRBV10-3 with TRBJ1-5; no clear D. Germline CDR1 is ENHRY and CDR2 is SYGVKD. This CDR3 has 12 residues. Trimming removed 0 bases from V and 5 bases from J, with 2 bases in between. Written as DNA, the CDR3 is TGTGCCATCAGTGAGTCGGATCAGCCCCAGCATTTT. This translates into CAISESDQPQHF.

The chain has TRBV28 and TRBJ2-7; maybe TRBD1 (5 bases). The CDR3 extends over 14 amino acids. The V and J ends lost 3 bases and 0 bases respectively, with 9 bases between them. Germline CDR1 is MDHEN and CDR2 is SYDVKM. The CDR3 loop reads CASSFTRVSYEQYF. The CDR3 DNA reads as TGTGCCAGCAGTTTCACCAGGGTCTCCTACGAGCAGTACTTC.

The rearrangement uses TRBV5-5 and TRBJ1-2; 8 positions agree with TRBD1. This CDR3 contains 14 residues. Trimming cost V 2 bases and J 6 bases; bases outside gene matches: 6. Per the germline V gene, CDR1 is SGHKS and CDR2 is YYEKEE (reference sequence). The CDR3 is CASSFPTGVNGYTF. The CDR3 DNA follows: TGTGCCAGCAGCTTTCCGACAGGGGTGAATGGCTACACCTTC. Drawing the rest from reference TRBV5-5 and TRBJ1-2, the complete variable domain is DAGVTQSPTHLIKTRGQQVTLRCSPISGHKSVSWYQQVLGQGPQFIFQYYEKEERGRGNFPDRFSARQFPNYSSELNVNALLLGDSALYLCASSFPTGVNGYTFGSGTRLTVV.

This clone was seen once. This chain links TRBV18 with TRBJ2-7; D possibly corresponds to TRBD1 (7 bases). The V gene lost 1 base and the J gene lost 5 bases, with 12 bases spanning the gap. CDR3 length equals 14 residues. In germline, CDR1 is KGHSH, CDR2 LQKENI. In DNA, the CDR3 is TGTGCCAGCTCACCACGACAGGGCGGGAACGAGCAGTACTTC. Amino acid sequence: CASSPRQGGNEQYF.

The chain has TRBV10-1 and TRBJ2-2; D ambiguous. The CDR3 is 16 residues long. CDR1 is WNHNN, CDR2 SYGVQD, per germline (reference sequence). The V and J ends lost 5 bases and 6 bases respectively, with 19 bases between them. CDR3 sequence: CASSKTGLRVAGELFF. DNA for the CDR3: TGCGCCAGCAGTAAGACCGGGCTCCGGGTGGCCGGGGAGCTGTTTTTT.

This chain joins TRBV10-2 and TRBJ1-1; 8 bases are a match to TRBD1. CDR3 length: 14 residues. Germline-derived CDR1 and CDR2 are WSHSY and SAAADI. Unmatched junction bases numbered 5, after V lost 2 bases and J lost 6 bases. CDR3 coding DNA: TGCGCCAGCAGTGAGCAGACAGGGGACGCTGAAGCTTTCTTT. Protein sequence: CASSEQTGDAEAFF.

V and J are TRBV6-1 and TRBJ1-2, with D possibly TRBD1 on 5 matching bases. The ends were cut back, 6 bases at V and 9 bases at J, with 17 bases in the middle. Looked up from germline, CDR1 is MNHNS and CDR2 is SASEGT. The CDR3 covers 13 residues. The DNA for the CDR3 is TGTGCCAGCAGCCGGGACCTCCCAGGTAGCTACACCTTC. It is translated as CASSRDLPGSYTF.

This chain joins TRBV19 and TRBJ2-2; D gene uncertain. CDR3 length: 13 amino acids. Germline CDR1 LNHDA, CDR2 SQIVND (reference sequence). Trimming cost V 6 bases and J 5 bases, with 10 bases left between them. The CDR3 DNA follows: TGTGCCAGTAGCAATCGTGGGACCGGGGAGCTGTTTTTT. It specifies CASSNRGTGELFF.